These T cell receptor beta chains were read from a single sample in a study of blood T cell repertoires in COVID-19. Data came from immunoSEQ multiplex PCR; TCRdb stores just in-frame clones and leaves some out. The sample holds roughly 220,000 clones, approximately 84% seen once. Sequenced material: PBMCs or T cells enriched from blood (not recorded which). These receptors all come from a middle-aged man who had recovered from COVID-19. CDR3s include the opening cysteine and the closing phenylalanine or tryptophan. D genes are given only for firm matches. The size entry is marked missing in some rows and otherwise reads once, few, many or a size class.

D gene: .; clone size: .; J gene: TRBJ1-5; V gene: TRBV27; CDR3 DNA: TGTGCCAGCAGTCCGCGGGAGGGGTGGTATCAGCCCCAGCATTTT; CDR3 protein: CASSPREGWYQPQHF
D gene: TRBD1; clone size: few; J gene: TRBJ1-2; V gene: TRBV7-2; CDR3 DNA: TGTGCCAGCAGCCCGCACAGGGGGCTCGGCTACACCTTC; CDR3 protein: CASSPHRGLGYTF
D gene: TRBD1; clone size: .; J gene: TRBJ1-2; V gene: TRBV28; CDR3 DNA: TGTGCCAGCGACGGGGACAGGGTCACCTATGGCTACACCTTC; CDR3 protein: CASDGDRVTYGYTF
D gene: .; clone size: .; J gene: TRBJ2-5; V gene: TRBV5-4; CDR3 DNA: TGTGCCAGCAGCTTTACGGGGGAAGAGACCCAGTACTTC; CDR3 protein: CASSFTGEETQYF
D gene: TRBD1; clone size: few; J gene: TRBJ2-2; V gene: TRBV5-1; CDR3 DNA: TGCGCCAGCAGCACCTTACAGGGGGCGCGGACCGGGGAGCTGTTTTTT; CDR3 protein: CASSTLQGARTGELFF
D gene: TRBD1; clone size: .; J gene: TRBJ2-2; V gene: TRBV4-1; CDR3 DNA: TGCGAACACCCAAGACAGGGGCCCCGCGCACTTAACACCGGGGAGCTGTTTTTT; CDR3 protein: CEHPRQGPRALNTGELFF
D gene: .; clone size: .; J gene: TRBJ1-1; V gene: TRBV7-9; CDR3 DNA: TGTGCCAGCAGCTTACAGGGAGGGGACACTGAAGCTTTCTTT; CDR3 protein: CASSLQGGDTEAFF
D gene: .; clone size: .; J gene: TRBJ2-4; V gene: TRBV30; CDR3 DNA: TGTGCCTGGAGTGTGGGAGGTAGGGCCAAAAACATTCAGTACTTC; CDR3 protein: CAWSVGGRAKNIQYF
D gene: TRBD1; clone size: .; J gene: TRBJ1-5; V gene: TRBV3-1/TRBV3-2; CDR3 DNA: TGTGCCAGCAGCCAAGGATTGGGCCCAACAGGGGATCAGCCCCAGCATTTT; CDR3 protein: CASSQGLGPTGDQPQHF
D gene: .; clone size: .; J gene: TRBJ2-7; V gene: TRBV9; CDR3 DNA: TGTGCCAGCAGCCCCAGGCAGGCCAGCTCCTACGAGCAGTACTTC; CDR3 protein: CASSPRQASSYEQYF
D gene: .; clone size: few; J gene: TRBJ1-6; V gene: TRBV7-2; CDR3 DNA: TGTGCCAGCAGCTTACAGGGGAGTTGGGGCCCCCTCCACTTT; CDR3 protein: CASSLQGSWGPLHF
D gene: TRBD2; clone size: many; J gene: TRBJ2-1; V gene: TRBV10-3; CDR3 DNA: TGTGCCATCAGGGGGACTAGCGGGGGGAGTGAGCAGTTCTTC; CDR3 protein: CAIRGTSGGSEQFF
D gene: TRBD2; clone size: .; J gene: TRBJ2-5; V gene: TRBV7-6; CDR3 DNA: TGTGCCAGCAGCTTAGCGGCGGGGGAAGAGACCCAGTACTTC; CDR3 protein: CASSLAAGEETQYF
D gene: TRBD1; clone size: .; J gene: TRBJ1-1; V gene: TRBV5-1; CDR3 DNA: TGCGCCAGCAGCCTACTAATACAGGGGGCTGAAGCTTTCTTT; CDR3 protein: CASSLLIQGAEAFF